This is a list of T cell receptor beta chains from one sample in a study of PD-1 blockade in classical Hodgkin lymphoma. Produced via immunoSEQ multiplex PCR; TCRdb's table is partial and in-frame only. The sample has around 18,000 clones, roughly 77% seen once. The starting material was CD4+ T cells from blood, obtained before the fourth cycle of nivolumab. These receptor sequences come from a human donor with classical Hodgkin lymphoma. Both conserved end residues are part of each CDR3. The order of the fields is V gene, D gene, clone size, J gene, CDR3 DNA, CDR3 protein. The D gene is left open where the match is weak. A row's size may be missing; if present it is once, few, many or a size class.

>TRBV5-1|NA|NA|TRBJ2-1
TGCGCCAGCAGCAGATACAATGAGCAGTTCTTC
CASSRYNEQFF
>TRBV10-3|TRBD1|NA|TRBJ1-1
TGTGCCATCAGCACGGACAGGGGGAACACTGAAGCTTTCTTT
CAISTDRGNTEAFF
>TRBV5-1|NA|NA|TRBJ2-3
TGCGCCAGCAGCTTGAGCGGTCTTCCAGATACGCAGTATTTT
CASSLSGLPDTQYF
>TRBV5-1|NA|NA|TRBJ2-5
TGCGCCAGCAGTCATCAGGGAGACCAAGAGACCCAGTACTTC
CASSHQGDQETQYF
>TRBV19|NA|NA|TRBJ2-1
TGTGCCAGTAGTATAGATCCGGGGGCCTACAATGAGCAGTTCTTC
CASSIDPGAYNEQFF
>TRBV5-1|NA|NA|TRBJ2-7
TGCGCCAGCAGCCCGGGGAACTACGAGCAGTACTTC
CASSPGNYEQYF
>TRBV27|TRBD1|NA|TRBJ2-5
TGTGCCAGCAGTTTCGGACAGGGGCGAGAGACCCAGTACTTC
CASSFGQGRETQYF
>TRBV5-1|NA|NA|TRBJ2-2
TGCGCCAGCAGCTTCGCGACAGGCGGGGAGCTGTTTTTT
CASSFATGGELFF
>TRBV25-1|TRBD1|NA|TRBJ1-1
TGTGCCAGCCGAGGACAGGGAGACACTGAAGCTTTCTTT
CASRGQGDTEAFF
>TRBV6-1|NA|NA|TRBJ2-5
TGTGCCAGCAGTGCCCGCCTCCAAGAGACCCAGTACTTC
CASSARLQETQYF
>TRBV27|NA|NA|TRBJ2-7
TGTGCCAGCAGTTCAGCTAGTCTTCCACGCCCCGACTACGAGCAGTACTTC
CASSSASLPRPDYEQYF
>TRBV29-1|NA|few|TRBJ2-7
TGCAGCGGTATAGGTGGGGCGGAGCAGTACTTC
CSGIGGAEQYF